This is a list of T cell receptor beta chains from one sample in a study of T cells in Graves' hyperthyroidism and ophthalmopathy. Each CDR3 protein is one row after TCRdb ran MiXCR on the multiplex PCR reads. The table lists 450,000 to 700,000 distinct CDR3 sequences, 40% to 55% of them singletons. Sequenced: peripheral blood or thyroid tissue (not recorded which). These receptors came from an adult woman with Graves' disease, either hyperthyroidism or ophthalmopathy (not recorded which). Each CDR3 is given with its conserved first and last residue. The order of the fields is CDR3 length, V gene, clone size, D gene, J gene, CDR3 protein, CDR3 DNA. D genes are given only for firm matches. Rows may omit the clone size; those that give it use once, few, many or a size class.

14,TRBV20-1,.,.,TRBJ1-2,CSARAGGPDYGYTF,TGCAGTGCTAGAGCGGGAGGGCCGGACTATGGCTACACCTTC
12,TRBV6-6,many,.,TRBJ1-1,CASTPATTEAFF,TGTGCCAGCACCCCTGCAACCACTGAAGCTTTCTTT
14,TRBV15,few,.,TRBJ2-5,CATSRAGTEETQYF,TGTGCCACCAGCAGAGCCGGGACGGAAGAGACCCAGTACTTC
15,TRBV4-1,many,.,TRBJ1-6,CASSQDQGSDSPLHF,TGCGCCAGCAGCCAAGACCAGGGGTCCGATTCACCCCTCCACTTT
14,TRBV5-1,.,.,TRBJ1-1,CASSLDSMNTESFF,TGCGCCAGCAGCTTGGACAGTATGAACACTGAATCTTTCTTT
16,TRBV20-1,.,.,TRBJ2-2,CSARDVISGNTGELFF,TGCAGTGCTAGAGATGTGATTAGCGGGAACACCGGGGAGCTGTTTTTT
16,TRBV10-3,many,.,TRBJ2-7,CAIGPHVSSISYEQYF,TGTGCCATCGGACCTCATGTTAGCTCTATCTCCTACGAGCAGTACTTC
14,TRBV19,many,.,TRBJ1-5,CASNRGRRTYPQHF,TGTGCCAGTAATCGTGGACGGCGCACTTACCCCCAGCATTTT
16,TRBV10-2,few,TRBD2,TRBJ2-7,CASSSEGLAGGGEQYF,TGTGCCAGCAGCTCGGAGGGGCTAGCGGGAGGAGGGGAGCAGTACTTC
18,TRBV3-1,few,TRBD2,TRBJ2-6,CASSQTTSGPSGANVLTF,TGTGCCAGCAGCCAAACCACTAGCGGACCCTCTGGGGCCAACGTCCTGACTTTC
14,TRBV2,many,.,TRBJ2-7,CASSDMIRGYEQYF,TGTGCCAGCAGTGATATGATACGGGGCTACGAGCAGTACTTC
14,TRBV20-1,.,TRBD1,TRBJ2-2,CSASPGQRTGELFF,TGCAGTGCTAGCCCGGGACAGCGCACCGGGGAGCTGTTTTTT
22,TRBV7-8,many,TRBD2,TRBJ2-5,CASSSTRLAGGPEGRLEETQYF,TGTGCCAGCAGCTCAACCCGACTAGCGGGAGGGCCGGAGGGCCGTTTAGAAGAGACCCAGTACTTC
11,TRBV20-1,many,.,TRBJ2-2,CSATRSGELFF,TGCAGTGCTACACGGTCCGGGGAGCTGTTTTTT
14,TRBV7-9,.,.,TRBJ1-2,CASSLVKGLYGYTF,TGTGCCAGCAGCTTAGTTAAGGGCCTATATGGCTACACCTTC
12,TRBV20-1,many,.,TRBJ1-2,CSARKGPDGYTF,TGCAGTGCTAGGAAGGGGCCAGATGGCTACACCTTC
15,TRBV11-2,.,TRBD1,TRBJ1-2,CASSHPGQTNYGYTF,TGTGCCAGCAGCCATCCGGGACAGACTAACTATGGCTACACCTTC
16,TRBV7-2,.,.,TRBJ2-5,CASSQGVGSDQETQYF,TGTGCCAGCAGCCAGGGGGTCGGGAGTGATCAAGAGACCCAGTACTTC
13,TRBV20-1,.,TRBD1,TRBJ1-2,CSASQDRRDGYTF,TGCAGTGCTAGCCAGGACAGGAGGGACGGCTACACCTTC
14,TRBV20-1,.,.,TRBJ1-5,CSAREGPGYQPQHF,TGCAGTGCTAGAGAGGGGCCGGGGTATCAGCCCCAGCATTTT
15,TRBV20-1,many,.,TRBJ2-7,CSASSLRGQVYEQYF,TGCAGTGCTAGTTCCCTTCGGGGCCAGGTCTACGAGCAGTACTTC
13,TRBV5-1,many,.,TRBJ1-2,CASFGDTNYGYTF,TGCGCCAGCTTCGGGGACACCAACTATGGCTACACCTTC
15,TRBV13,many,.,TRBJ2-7,CASSLGRQGPYEQYF,TGTGCCAGCAGCTTAGGCCGGCAGGGGCCGTACGAGCAGTACTTC
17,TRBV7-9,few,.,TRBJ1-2,CASSSTGRYTSFYGYTF,TGTGCCAGCAGCTCGACAGGTCGCTATACTTCCTTCTATGGCTACACCTTC
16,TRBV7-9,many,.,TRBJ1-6,CASSLGSRGNNSPLHF,TGTGCCAGCAGCTTGGGCAGCCGAGGAAATAATTCACCCCTCCACTTT
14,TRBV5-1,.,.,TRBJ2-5,CASSPGLAQEAQYF,TGCGCCAGCAGTCCGGGGTTGGCCCAAGAGGCCCAGTACTTC
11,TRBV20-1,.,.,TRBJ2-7,CSASPHKGQYF,TGCAGTGCTAGCCCCCACAAGGGGCAGTACTTC
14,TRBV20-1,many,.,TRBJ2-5,CSARAGAAQETQYF,TGCAGTGCTAGAGCGGGGGCCGCTCAAGAGACCCAGTACTTC
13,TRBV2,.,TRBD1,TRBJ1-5,CASSPTGTGPQHF,TGTGCCAGCAGCCCGACCGGGACAGGGCCCCAGCATTTT
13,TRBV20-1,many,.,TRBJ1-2,CSARELEGNGYTF,TGCAGTGCTAGAGAGCTGGAGGGGAATGGCTACACCTTC
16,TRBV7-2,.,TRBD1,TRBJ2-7,CASTLGSDRSIYEQYF,TGTGCCAGCACCCTCGGGTCGGACAGGTCGATCTACGAGCAGTACTTC
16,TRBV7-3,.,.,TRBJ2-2,CASSLITGMNTGELFF,TGTGCCAGCAGCTTAATAACAGGGATGAACACCGGGGAGCTGTTTTTT
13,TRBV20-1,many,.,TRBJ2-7,CSAGGPGPYEQYF,TGCAGTGCTGGGGGGCCGGGGCCCTACGAGCAGTACTTC
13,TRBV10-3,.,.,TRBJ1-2,CAIANRVGDGYTF,TGTGCCATTGCCAACAGGGTAGGAGACGGCTACACCTTC
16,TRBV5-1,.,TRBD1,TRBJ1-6,CASSPPPGQTNSPLHF,TGCGCCAGCAGCCCCCCCCCGGGACAGACTAATTCACCCCTCCACTTT
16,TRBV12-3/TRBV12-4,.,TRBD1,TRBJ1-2,CASSLWDRGPAYGYTF,TGTGCCAGCAGTCTTTGGGACAGGGGCCCAGCATATGGCTACACCTTC